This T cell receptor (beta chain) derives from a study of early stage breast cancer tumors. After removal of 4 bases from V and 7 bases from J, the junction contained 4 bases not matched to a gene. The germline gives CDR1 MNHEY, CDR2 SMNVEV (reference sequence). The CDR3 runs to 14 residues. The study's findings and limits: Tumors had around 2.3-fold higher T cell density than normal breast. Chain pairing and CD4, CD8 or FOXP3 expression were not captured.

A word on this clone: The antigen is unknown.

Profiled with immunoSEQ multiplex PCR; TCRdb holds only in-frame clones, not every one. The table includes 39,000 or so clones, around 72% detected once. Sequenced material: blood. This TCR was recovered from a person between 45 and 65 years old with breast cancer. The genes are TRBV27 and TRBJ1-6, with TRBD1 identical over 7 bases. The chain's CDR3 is CASSSTGQNSPLHF. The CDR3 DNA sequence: TGTGCCAGCAGTTCGACAGGGCAGAATTCACCCCTCCACTTT.